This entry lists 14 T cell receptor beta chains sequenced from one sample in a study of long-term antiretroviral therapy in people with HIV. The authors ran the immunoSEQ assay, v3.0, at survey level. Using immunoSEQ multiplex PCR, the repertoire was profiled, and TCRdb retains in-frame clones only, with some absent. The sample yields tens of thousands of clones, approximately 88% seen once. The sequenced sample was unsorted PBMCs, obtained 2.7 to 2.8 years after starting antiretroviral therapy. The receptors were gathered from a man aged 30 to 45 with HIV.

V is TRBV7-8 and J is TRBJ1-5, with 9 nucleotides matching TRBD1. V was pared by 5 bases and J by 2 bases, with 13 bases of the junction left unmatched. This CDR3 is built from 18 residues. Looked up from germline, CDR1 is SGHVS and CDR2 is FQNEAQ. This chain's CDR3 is CASSNPGQGMLGNQPQHF. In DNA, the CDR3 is TGTGCCAGCAGCAACCCGGGACAGGGAATGTTAGGCAATCAGCCCCAGCATTTT.

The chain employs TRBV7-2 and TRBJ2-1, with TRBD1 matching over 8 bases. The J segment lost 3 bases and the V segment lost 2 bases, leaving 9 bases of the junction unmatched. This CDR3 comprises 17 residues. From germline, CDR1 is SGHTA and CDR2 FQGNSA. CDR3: CASSLKVGTGGYNEQFF. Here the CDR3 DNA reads TGTGCCAGCAGCTTAAAAGTGGGGACAGGAGGCTACAATGAGCAGTTCTTC. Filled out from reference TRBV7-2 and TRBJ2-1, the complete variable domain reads GAGVSQSPSNKVTEKGKDVELRCDPISGHTALYWYRQSLGQGLEFLIYFQGNSAPDKSGLPSDRFSAERTGGSVSTLTIQRTQQEDSAVYLCASSLKVGTGGYNEQFFGPGTRLTVL.

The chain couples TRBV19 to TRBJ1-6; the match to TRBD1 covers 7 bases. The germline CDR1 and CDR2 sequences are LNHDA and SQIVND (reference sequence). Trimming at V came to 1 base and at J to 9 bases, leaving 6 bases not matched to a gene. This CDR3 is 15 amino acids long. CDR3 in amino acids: CASSIGAGGGSPLHF. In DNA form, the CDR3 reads TGTGCCAGTAGTATAGGTGCAGGGGGGGGTTCACCCCTCCACTTT.

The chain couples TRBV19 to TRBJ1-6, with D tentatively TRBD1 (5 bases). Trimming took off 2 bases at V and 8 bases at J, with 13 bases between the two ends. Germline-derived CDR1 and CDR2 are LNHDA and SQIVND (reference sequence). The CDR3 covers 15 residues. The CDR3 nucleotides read TGTGCCAGTAGTATATTGGGGGTATCGGATTCACCCCTCCACTTT. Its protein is CASSILGVSDSPLHF.

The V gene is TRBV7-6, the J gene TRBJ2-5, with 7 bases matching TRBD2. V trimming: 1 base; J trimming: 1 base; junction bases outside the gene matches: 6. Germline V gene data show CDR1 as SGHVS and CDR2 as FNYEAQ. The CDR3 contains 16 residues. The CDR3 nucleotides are TGTGCCAGCAGCTTAGGGTCTAGCGGTGCCCAAGAGACCCAGTACTTC. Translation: CASSLGSSGAQETQYF.

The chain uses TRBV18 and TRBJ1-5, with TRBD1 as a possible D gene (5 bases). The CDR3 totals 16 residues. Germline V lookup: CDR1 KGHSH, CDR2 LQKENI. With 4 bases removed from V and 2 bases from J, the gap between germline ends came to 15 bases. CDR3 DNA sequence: TGTGCCAGCTCACGCCTGGGCAGGGCGGGCAATCAGCCCCAGCATTTT. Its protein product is CASSRLGRAGNQPQHF.

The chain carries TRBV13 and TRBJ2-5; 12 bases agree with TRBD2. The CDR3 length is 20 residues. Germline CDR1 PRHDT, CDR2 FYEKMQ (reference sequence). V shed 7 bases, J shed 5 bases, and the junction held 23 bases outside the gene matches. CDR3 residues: CASTKFAGPSGGARRETQYF. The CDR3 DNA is TGTGCCAGCACGAAGTTCGCTGGGCCTAGCGGGGGGGCCCGTAGGGAGACCCAGTACTTC. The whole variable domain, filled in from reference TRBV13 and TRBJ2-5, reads AAGVIQSPRHLIKEKRETATLKCYPIPRHDTVYWYQQGPGQDPQFLISFYEKMQSDKGSIPDRFSAQQFSDYHSELNMSSLELGDSALYFCASTKFAGPSGGARRETQYFGPGTRLLVL.

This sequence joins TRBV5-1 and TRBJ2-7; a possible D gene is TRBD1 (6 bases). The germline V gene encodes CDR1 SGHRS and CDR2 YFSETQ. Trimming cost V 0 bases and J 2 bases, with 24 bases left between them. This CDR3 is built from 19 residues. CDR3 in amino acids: CASSLAPLTGNLPTYEQYF. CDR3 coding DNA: TGCGCCAGCAGCTTGGCCCCTTTAACAGGGAATCTTCCTACCTACGAGCAGTACTTC.

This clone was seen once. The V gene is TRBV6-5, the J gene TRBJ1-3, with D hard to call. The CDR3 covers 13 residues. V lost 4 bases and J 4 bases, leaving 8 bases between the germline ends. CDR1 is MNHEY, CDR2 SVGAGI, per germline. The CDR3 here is CASSWREGNTIYF. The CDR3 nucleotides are TGTGCCAGCAGTTGGAGGGAAGGAAACACCATATATTTT.

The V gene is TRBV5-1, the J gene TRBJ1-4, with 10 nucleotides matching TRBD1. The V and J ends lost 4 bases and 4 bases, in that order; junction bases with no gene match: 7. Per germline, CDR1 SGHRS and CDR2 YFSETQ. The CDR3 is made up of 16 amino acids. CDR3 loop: CASSPGQGTYNEKLFF. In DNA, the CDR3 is TGCGCCAGCAGCCCGGGACAGGGGACATATAATGAAAAACTGTTTTTT.

The CDR3 loop reads CAWSDGPYEQYF. The DNA of the CDR3 is TGTGCCTGGAGTGATGGGCCCTACGAGCAGTACTTC. This chain links TRBV30 with TRBJ2-7; D remains ambiguous. The CDR3 contains 12 residues. Germline V gene sequence: CDR1 GTSNPN, CDR2 SVGIG (reference sequence). Trimming cost V 1 base and J 2 bases, with 6 bases left between them.

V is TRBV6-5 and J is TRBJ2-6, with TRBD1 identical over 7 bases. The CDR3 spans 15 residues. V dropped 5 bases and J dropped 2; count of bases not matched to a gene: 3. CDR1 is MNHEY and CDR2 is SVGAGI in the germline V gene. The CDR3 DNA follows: TGTGCCAGCAGTCCCGGGACAGCTGGGGCCAACGTCCTGACTTTC. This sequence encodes CASSPGTAGANVLTF.

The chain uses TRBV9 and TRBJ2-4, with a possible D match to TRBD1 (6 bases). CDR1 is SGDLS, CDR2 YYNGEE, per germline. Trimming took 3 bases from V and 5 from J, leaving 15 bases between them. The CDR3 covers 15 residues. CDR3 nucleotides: TGTGCCAGCAGCGCCCGGGCAGGGGTCCAAAACATTCAGTACTTC. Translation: CASSARAGVQNIQYF.

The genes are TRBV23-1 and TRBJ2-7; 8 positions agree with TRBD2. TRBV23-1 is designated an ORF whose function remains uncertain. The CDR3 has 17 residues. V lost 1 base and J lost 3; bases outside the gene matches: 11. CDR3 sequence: CASSQYHSGNALYEQYF. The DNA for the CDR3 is TGCGCCAGCAGTCAATACCATAGCGGGAATGCCCTCTACGAGCAGTACTTC.